This T cell receptor beta chain was retrieved from a study of T cell responses to AZD1222 COVID-19 vaccine. Germline V gene sequence: CDR1 MNHNS, CDR2 SASEGT. The junction had 1 base not matched to a gene; V was cut back by 3 bases and J by 2 bases. CDR3 size: 15 residues. With regard to this clone: As yet, its antigen is unknown.

General study points: Donor demographics were predominantly white British with a female majority; clonal diversity may be underestimated. Receipt of two AZD1222 doses was followed by a rise in Spike-specific TCR breadth and depth.

This table comes from immunoSEQ multiplex PCR, and its TCRdb copy is limited to in-frame clones, with some not included. The sample carries approximately 80,000 clones, 70% to 90% recorded once. The chain carries TRBV6-1 and TRBJ2-2, with 9 nucleotides matching TRBD1. The clonotype comes from an adult who received the AZD1222 COVID-19 vaccine. The sample was peripheral blood, taken 28 days after the second AZD1222 dose. The CDR3 protein is CASSEGQGNTGELFF. The CDR3 nucleotides are TGTGCCAGCAGTGAGGGACAGGGAAACACCGGGGAGCTGTTTTTT.